These 28 T cell receptor beta chains came from one sample sequenced in a study of blood T cell repertoires in COVID-19. Assay used: immunoSEQ multiplex PCR; TCRdb lists only in-frame clones, some missing. The table has some 300,000 clones, roughly 90% seen once. The sequencing sample was made of PBMCs or T cells enriched from blood (not recorded which). Every receptor here comes from a woman in her thirties or forties who had recovered from COVID-19.

J is TRBJ1-2 and V is TRBV15; TRBD1 matches at 12 bases. CDR3 size: 18 residues. V dropped 1 base and J dropped 8; count of bases not matched to a gene: 14. Germline loops: CDR1 LNHNV, CDR2 YYDKDF (reference sequence). Here the CDR3 reads CATSRAPDWDRGREGYTF. The CDR3 bases are TGTGCCACCAGCAGAGCCCCAGATTGGGACAGGGGGCGAGAAGGCTACACCTTC.

The CDR3 DNA follows: TGCGCCAGCAGCCCCCACAGGGTTAGGAGTCAGCCCCAGCATTTT. This codes for CASSPHRVRSQPQHF. The genes are TRBV4-1 and TRBJ1-5; TRBD1 might be the D (6 bases). V lost 4 bases and J lost 6, with 16 bases in between. The CDR3 is made up of 15 amino acids. Germline CDR1 and CDR2: MGHRA and YSYEKL.

The chain joins TRBV7-2 to TRBJ1-2, with 7 bases fitting TRBD1. With V trimmed by 1 base and J by 7 bases, 6 bases remained unmatched. The CDR3 length is 14 residues. Germline-derived CDR1 and CDR2 are SGHTA and FQGNSA. As DNA, the CDR3 is TGTGCCAGCAGCTTAGGAACAGGGGTGGGTGGCTACACCTTC. It yields the protein CASSLGTGVGGYTF.

This chain links TRBV6-4 with TRBJ2-1; TRBD2 matches at 7 bases. The germline V gene encodes CDR1 MRHNA and CDR2 SNTAGT. V shed 3 bases and J 12 bases; nucleotides not matched to a gene: 8. This CDR3 spans 13 amino acids. The DNA of the CDR3 is TGTGCCAGCAGTGAAGCTAGCGGAACGGCGCAGTTCTTC. Amino acids: CASSEASGTAQFF.

This clone was seen a single time. V is TRBV3-1 (or the pseudogene TRBV3-2) and J is TRBJ2-1, with D possibly being TRBD2 (6 bases). The V gene's germline CDR1 is LGHDT and CDR2 YNNKEL (reference sequence). The ends were cut back, 1 base at V and 7 bases at J, with 20 bases in the middle. This CDR3 has 17 residues. CDR3 residues: CASSQASSAGRLNEQFF. CDR3 sequence (DNA): TGTGCCAGCAGCCAAGCTTCTAGCGCGGGTCGGCTGAATGAGCAGTTCTTC.

The V gene is TRBV7-3, the J gene TRBJ1-5; weak D call: TRBD1 (5 bases). The CDR3 totals 17 residues. From germline, CDR1 is SGHTA and CDR2 FQGTGA. The V end was cut by 4 bases, the J end by 0 bases, with 16 bases between. DNA of the CDR3: TGTGCCAGCAGCTGCTTACCCGGGACTAATAGCAATCAGCCCCAGCATTTT. It encodes CASSCLPGTNSNQPQHF.

Written as DNA, the CDR3 is TGTGCCAGCTCACCGCGACTAGCGGGGGGCAATGAGCAGTTCTTC. As protein: CASSPRLAGGNEQFF. The chain is built from TRBV18 and TRBJ2-1; TRBD2 matches at 13 bases. Germline CDR1 is KGHSH and CDR2 is LQKENI. V gave up 3 bases and J gave up 6 bases; unmatched junction bases: 2. The CDR3 covers 15 residues.

The rearrangement uses TRBV18 and TRBJ2-7; D perhaps matches TRBD1 (5 bases). V lost 6 bases and J lost 3, with 12 bases in between. Per the germline V gene, CDR1 is KGHSH and CDR2 is LQKENI. CDR3 length equals 13 residues. CDR3 nucleotide sequence: TGTGCCAGCTCTCATTCCAGGGTCTACGAGCAGTACTTC. Translation: CASSHSRVYEQYF.

The J gene is TRBJ1-5, the V gene TRBV27; 8 bases fit TRBD1. Germline trimming cut 6 bases from V and 4 bases from J; bases unmatched to any gene: 5. The V gene's germline CDR1 is MNHEY and CDR2 SMNVEV (reference sequence). CDR3 length: 14 residues. The DNA for the CDR3 is TGTGCCAGCAGACCCGGGACAGGAAATCAGCCCCAGCATTTT. It specifies CASRPGTGNQPQHF.

The chain combines TRBV3-1 (or the pseudogene TRBV3-2) with TRBJ2-5; possibly TRBD2 for D (6 bases). Germline CDR1 is LGHDT and CDR2 is YNNKEL (reference sequence). V lost 0 bases and J lost 5, with 10 bases in between. This CDR3 has 14 amino acids. CDR3 region: CASSQERGRETQYF. DNA for the CDR3: TGTGCCAGCAGCCAAGAAAGAGGGAGGGAGACCCAGTACTTC.

This clone was seen a handful of times. V and J are TRBV2 and TRBJ1-1; D remains ambiguous. The germline V gene encodes CDR1 SNHLY and CDR2 FYNNEI. Between the trimmed V and J ends, which lost 5 bases and 3 bases, there was a span of 10 bases. The length of the CDR3 is 13 residues. The CDR3: CASSPQRDTEAFF. The CDR3 nucleotides read TGTGCCAGCAGTCCACAGCGGGACACTGAAGCTTTCTTT. The whole variable domain, remainder taken from reference TRBV2 and TRBJ1-1, is EPEVTQTPSHQVTQMGQEVILRCVPISNHLYFYWYRQILGQKVEFLVSFYNNEISEKSEIFDDQFSVERPDGSNFTLKIRSTKLEDSAMYFCASSPQRDTEAFFGQGTRLTVV.

The V gene is TRBV5-1, the J gene TRBJ1-4; TRBD1 is a possible D gene (6 bases). The CDR3 spans 18 residues. Deletions cut 3 bases from V and 3 bases from J, with 21 bases between. The germline gives CDR1 SGHRS, CDR2 YFSETQ. Here the CDR3 reads CASSWDEVGAGANEKLFF. The CDR3 DNA reads as TGCGCCAGCAGCTGGGACGAGGTGGGGGCCGGAGCTAATGAAAAACTGTTTTTT.

The chain links TRBV30 to TRBJ1-4; TRBD1 matches 9 bases. V shed 3 bases and J 2 bases; nucleotides not matched to a gene: 4. From germline, CDR1 is GTSNPN and CDR2 SVGIG (reference sequence). CDR3 length equals 15 residues. The CDR3 here is CAWSLDRGTNEKLFF. The DNA for the CDR3 is TGTGCCTGGAGCCTAGACAGGGGGACTAATGAAAAACTGTTTTTT.

The chain joins TRBV18 to TRBJ2-2, with D hard to call. The CDR3 extends over 14 amino acids. Looked up from germline, CDR1 is KGHSH and CDR2 is LQKENI. V was cut by 7 bases and J by 4 bases, with 13 bases left in between. CDR3 DNA: TGTGCCAGCTTAGCCACCTTCTCCACCGGGGAGCTGTTTTTT. It translates to CASLATFSTGELFF.

As regards this clone: The sample contains more than one DNA sequence encoding this CDR3. The chain joins TRBV7-3 to TRBJ2-5; 9 positions agree with TRBD2. This CDR3 has 14 amino acids. In germline, CDR1 is SGHTA, CDR2 FQGTGA. The J segment lost 2 bases and the V segment lost 5 bases, leaving 3 bases of the junction unmatched. The CDR3, as DNA: TGTGCCAGCAGCCCTACTAGCGGGCAAGAGACCCAGTACTTC. It is translated as CASSPTSGQETQYF.

This chain links TRBV27 with TRBJ1-4; D is unresolved. Deletions cut 5 bases from V and 4 bases from J, with 11 bases between. Germline assignment: CDR1 MNHEY and CDR2 SMNVEV (reference sequence). This CDR3 spans 14 amino acids. CDR3 nucleotide sequence: TGTGCCAGCAGTGAGGGTCCCTTTAATGAAAAACTGTTTTTT. Translated: CASSEGPFNEKLFF.

This rearrangement joins TRBV11-2 to TRBJ1-2; 8 nucleotides line up with TRBD1. Germline V lookup: CDR1 SGHAT, CDR2 FQNNGV. The CDR3 is 15 residues long. Trimming removed 7 bases from V and 8 bases from J; junction bases left unmatched: 15. CDR3 amino acids: CASTPIRRGLEGYTF. The CDR3 coding sequence is TGTGCCAGCACCCCCATCCGCAGGGGGCTCGAAGGCTACACCTTC.

This clone was counted a single time. The V call is TRBV7-2, the J call TRBJ1-2; 12 positions match TRBD1. This CDR3 contains 18 residues. V dropped 2 bases and J dropped 8; count of bases not matched to a gene: 15. Germline V lookup: CDR1 SGHTA, CDR2 FQGNSA. The CDR3 DNA reads as TGTGCCAGCAGCTTAAGGGAACGCGGGGGACAGGGGGCGGGCGGCTACACCTTC. It specifies CASSLRERGGQGAGGYTF.

V is TRBV4-3 and J is TRBJ2-1, with D possibly matching TRBD2 (6 bases). Germline V gene sequence: CDR1 LGHNA, CDR2 YSLEER. The V end was cut by 1 base, the J end by 3 bases, with 10 bases between. The CDR3 has 15 residues. Written as DNA, the CDR3 is TGCGCCAGCAGCCAAGTGGGCGGGAACTACAATGAGCAGTTCTTC. Residues: CASSQVGGNYNEQFF.

The rearrangement joins TRBV18 to TRBJ1-6, with D hard to call. Trimming left V 3 bases short and J 10 bases short, with 16 bases between. The germline V gene has CDR1 KGHSH and CDR2 LQKENI. This CDR3 is built from 15 residues. CDR3 in DNA: TGTGCCAGCTCACCCCCACCGGACGGGATGTCACCCCTCCACTTT. Protein sequence: CASSPPPDGMSPLHF. The full variable domain, rest sourced from reference TRBV18 and TRBJ1-6, is NAGVMQNPRHLVRRRGQEARLRCSPMKGHSHVYWYRQLPEEGLKFMVYLQKENIIDESGMPKERFSAEFPKEGPSILRIQQVVRGDSAAYFCASSPPPDGMSPLHFGNGTRLTVT.

This sequence joins TRBV3-1 (or the pseudogene TRBV3-2) and TRBJ2-3, with 12 bases identical to TRBD2. Trimming at V came to 3 bases and at J to 5 bases, leaving 9 bases not matched to a gene. Germline assignment: CDR1 LGHDT and CDR2 YNNKEL (reference sequence). The CDR3 consists of 17 residues. The CDR3 DNA reads as TGTGCCAGCAGCCAGGACCTCCGGACTAGCGGGGAAGATACGCAGTATTTT. Translating gives CASSQDLRTSGEDTQYF.

The chain joins TRBV27 to TRBJ1-1; D is ambiguous. V dropped 0 bases and J dropped 1 base, with 6 bases sitting between them. This CDR3 comprises 14 residues. Germline CDR1 reads MNHEY; CDR2 reads SMNVEV (reference sequence). CDR3 protein: CASSLSNRNTEAFF. CDR3 coding DNA: TGTGCCAGCAGTTTATCGAACAGGAACACTGAAGCTTTCTTT.

V usage is TRBV5-4 and J usage is TRBJ1-6; perhaps TRBD1 as D (5 bases). V dropped 4 bases and J dropped 7 bases, with 18 bases sitting between them. Germline CDR1 reads SGHNT; CDR2 reads YYREEE (reference sequence). The CDR3 runs to 16 residues. CDR3 nucleotides: TGTGCCAGCAGCCGGGGGGGAACCGCCGCGAATTCACCCCTCCACTTT. This sequence encodes CASSRGGTAANSPLHF.

The rearrangement joins TRBV3-1 (or the pseudogene TRBV3-2) to TRBJ2-5, with 7 bases that match TRBD1. V was clipped by 4 bases and J by 2 bases; unmatched bases: 4. CDR3 size: 14 residues. Germline-derived CDR1 and CDR2 are LGHDT and YNNKEL (reference sequence). The CDR3 DNA follows: TGTGCCAGCAGCCTACCGGGACAGCAAGAGACCCAGTACTTC. This encodes CASSLPGQQETQYF.

The chain recombines TRBV5-1 with TRBJ2-2, with D possibly being TRBD1 (6 bases). The CDR3 runs to 14 residues. Germline V gives CDR1 SGHRS, CDR2 YFSETQ. V dropped 5 bases and J dropped 7 bases, with 15 bases sitting between them. CDR3 coding DNA: TGCGCCAGCAGACAGGGCGATTCTAACGGGGAGCTGTTTTTT. Amino acid sequence: CASRQGDSNGELFF. The whole variable domain, remainder taken from reference TRBV5-1 and TRBJ2-2, is KAGVTQTPRYLIKTRGQQVTLSCSPISGHRSVSWYQQTPGQGLQFLFEYFSETQRNKGNFPGRFSGRQFSNSRSEMNVSTLELGDSALYLCASRQGDSNGELFFGEGSRLTVL.

The rearrangement joins TRBV5-4 to TRBJ2-1; TRBD1 matches 9 bases. The V segment lost 4 bases and the J segment 8 bases; nucleotides outside the gene matches: 13. Germline V gene lookup returns CDR1 SGHNT and CDR2 YYREEE (reference sequence). This CDR3 comprises 16 residues. CDR3: CASSPGVGQGIYEQFF. The CDR3 nucleotides are TGTGCCAGCAGCCCTGGGGTGGGACAGGGTATCTATGAGCAGTTCTTC. Full variable domain (missing parts from reference TRBV5-4 and TRBJ2-1): ETGVTQSPTHLIKTRGQQVTLRCSSQSGHNTVSWYQQALGQGPQFIFQYYREEENGRGNFPPRFSGLQFPNYSSELNVNALELDDSALYLCASSPGVGQGIYEQFFGPGTRLTVL.

This chain uses TRBV5-1 with TRBJ2-7, with TRBD1 identical over 11 bases. With V trimmed by 0 bases and J by 2 bases, 10 bases remained unmatched. The CDR3 extends over 18 amino acids. Germline assignment: CDR1 SGHRS and CDR2 YFSETQ. CDR3 sequence: CASSLASRRDRGTYEQYF. The DNA of the CDR3 is TGCGCCAGCAGCTTGGCCTCCCGACGGGACAGGGGGACCTACGAGCAGTACTTC.

This clone has more than one count but fewer than ten. V is TRBV7-2 and J is TRBJ2-5; possibly TRBD2 for D (6 bases). Between the trimmed V and J ends, which lost 5 bases and 0 bases, there was a span of 22 bases. Germline V gene data show CDR1 as SGHTA and CDR2 as FQGNSA. CDR3 length: 18 residues. The CDR3: CASSLTSHGGGNQETQYF. The CDR3 nucleotides are TGTGCCAGCAGCCTGACCTCCCATGGGGGAGGTAACCAAGAGACCCAGTACTTC.